Presented here are 21 T cell receptor beta chains from one specimen sequenced in a study of T cells in Graves' hyperthyroidism and ophthalmopathy. The source material, RNA transcripts, was used to amplify TCR beta CDR3 regions. HTBI primers were the set used in a first-round RT-PCR of the TCR CDR3. One entry per CDR3 protein results from TCRdb running MiXCR on the multiplex PCR reads. The sample consists of 600,000 to 700,000 distinct CDR3 sequences, roughly 15% of them appearing once. The sequencing sample was made of blood. The receptors were gathered from a woman aged 40 to 49 with Graves' ophthalmopathy.

J is TRBJ2-5 and V is TRBV14; D not certain. Germline CDR1 is SGHDN and CDR2 is FVKESK. Trimming cost V 1 base and J 7 bases, with 13 bases left between them. This CDR3 comprises 14 residues. CDR3 DNA sequence: TGTGCCAGCAGCCAAGTTACCAGCCGCGGGACCCAGTACTTC. Translation: CASSQVTSRGTQYF. The full variable domain, rest sourced from reference TRBV14 and TRBJ2-5, is EAGVTQFPSHSVIEKGQTVTLRCDPISGHDNLYWYRRVMGKEIKFLLHFVKESKQDESGMPNNRFLAERTGGTYSTLKVQPAELEDSGVYFCASSQVTSRGTQYFGPGTRLLVL.

This clonotype has at least ten counts. CDR3 bases: TGTGCCAGCAGTGAACAGGGGGCGAGAATTGCCGAGCAGTACTTC. As protein: CASSEQGARIAEQYF. The V and J genes are TRBV2 and TRBJ2-7; 8 nucleotides line up with TRBD1. CDR3 size: 15 residues. Germline CDR1 is SNHLY and CDR2 is FYNNEI. The J segment lost 6 bases and the V segment lost 2 bases, leaving 9 bases of the junction unmatched. The full variable domain, with the rest looked up from reference TRBV2 and TRBJ2-7, is EPEVTQTPSHQVTQMGQEVILRCVPISNHLYFYWYRQILGQKVEFLVSFYNNEISEKSEIFDDQFSVERPDGSNFTLKIRSTKLEDSAMYFCASSEQGARIAEQYFGPGTRLTVT.

This clonotype has just one count. This sequence joins TRBV6-1 and TRBJ1-2, with 7 bases aligning to TRBD1. The V gene end was trimmed by 6 bases and the J gene end by 7 bases; junction bases not matched to a gene: 11. The CDR3 has 14 residues. Germline CDR1 reads MNHNS; CDR2 reads SASEGT. In nucleotides, the CDR3 is TGTGCCAGCAGGGGAACAGGGGTCCCTGGTGGCTACACCTTC. Translated, it gives CASRGTGVPGGYTF.

This clonotype has a count of ten or more. CDR3 region: CASSLADGQPQHF. The CDR3 DNA is TGTGCCAGCAGCTTAGCGGATGGGCAGCCCCAGCATTTT. The chain has TRBV7-2 and TRBJ1-5; D uncertain. The V gene lost 0 bases and the J gene lost 7 bases, with 7 bases spanning the gap. This CDR3 has 13 residues. CDR1 and CDR2 from the germline V gene are SGHTA and FQGNSA.

The rearrangement uses TRBV30 and TRBJ2-2; TRBD2 is a possible D gene (5 bases). The CDR3 runs to 13 residues. Between the trimmed V and J ends, which lost 5 bases and 5 bases, there was a span of 12 bases. Looked up from germline, CDR1 is GTSNPN and CDR2 is SVGIG (reference sequence). This CDR3 reads CAWGPRRTGELFF. The CDR3 DNA sequence: TGTGCCTGGGGGCCACGGAGGACCGGGGAGCTGTTTTTT.

In this sample, this clonotype turned up many times. At one boundary the junction diverges from the germline segment, which might be a read error. The V and J genes are TRBV27 and TRBJ2-7, with 10 bases lining up with TRBD2. Germline assignment: CDR1 MNHEY and CDR2 SMNVEV (reference sequence). The CDR3 sequence is 16 residues long. CDR3 nucleotides: TGTGCCAGCAGTTTCTCCGGGACTAGCGCCCTCCTGGAGCAGTACTTT. It codes for CASSFSGTSALLEQYF.

The chain joins TRBV18 to TRBJ2-2, with TRBD2 as a possible D gene (5 bases). CDR1 is KGHSH and CDR2 is LQKENI in the germline V gene. This CDR3 comprises 16 residues. The V and J ends lost 1 base and 7 bases respectively, with 16 bases between them. CDR3 coding DNA: TGTGCCAGCTCACCACGGGCGGTCGGAGCGGACGGGGAGCTGTTTTTT. Its protein product is CASSPRAVGADGELFF.

This clonotype was recorded many times. This rearrangement joins TRBV28 to TRBJ1-1; TRBD1 is a possible D gene (5 bases). This CDR3 has 16 amino acids. Germline V gene lookup returns CDR1 MDHEN and CDR2 SYDVKM. With 2 bases removed from V and 0 bases from J, the gap between germline ends came to 13 bases. Here the CDR3 DNA reads TGTGCCAGCAGTTTAGCAGGGATGGGCATGAACACTGAAGCTTTCTTT. Amino acid sequence: CASSLAGMGMNTEAFF.

This clonotype appeared many times. V usage is TRBV20-1 and J usage is TRBJ1-2; no firm D call. CDR1 and CDR2 (germline): DFQATT, SNEGSKA (reference sequence). With 0 bases removed from V and 5 bases from J, the gap between germline ends came to 13 bases. This CDR3 comprises 14 residues. The CDR3 nucleotides are TGCAGTGCTAGAGATCCGACGGCCGTTTATGGCTACACCTTC. Translation gives CSARDPTAVYGYTF.

This clonotype is a singleton in its sample. The CDR3 bases are TGTGCCAGCAGCGGATCTCACACAGGGGGCACTGAAGCTTTCTTT. This gives the protein CASSGSHTGGTEAFF. The chain is built from TRBV9 and TRBJ1-1; 8 bases are shared with TRBD1. Germline loops: CDR1 SGDLS, CDR2 YYNGEE. V shed 3 bases and J 4 bases; nucleotides not matched to a gene: 8. The length of the CDR3 is 15 residues.

The chain uses TRBV4-1 and TRBJ2-2, with 8 bases fitting TRBD2. This CDR3 spans 17 amino acids. Trimming cost V 0 bases and J 4 bases; bases outside gene matches: 7. Germline V CDR1 and CDR2: MGHRA, YSYEKL. CDR3 nucleotides: TGCGCCAGCAGCCAAGATCGACTAGCGTTGGGCACCGGGGAGCTGTTTTTT. Its translation is CASSQDRLALGTGELFF.

At least ten counts were recorded for this clonotype. V is TRBV11-1 and J is TRBJ2-6; D is ambiguous. The CDR3 sequence is 16 residues long. V lost 4 bases to trimming and J lost 0 bases, with 10 bases between them. Germline V CDR1 and CDR2: SGHAT, FQDESV (reference sequence). DNA for the CDR3: TGTGCCAGCAGCTACCGGACGCTCTCTGGGGCCAACGTCCTGACTTTC. As protein: CASSYRTLSGANVLTF.

This clonotype was recorded many times. This chain links TRBV11-1 with TRBJ2-7; 15 bases align to TRBD2. This CDR3 is 17 amino acids long. V shed 4 bases and J 2 bases; nucleotides not matched to a gene: 6. Germline V gene lookup returns CDR1 SGHAT and CDR2 FQDESV (reference sequence). The chain's CDR3 is CASSSGLAGGTTYEQYF. The DNA for the CDR3 is TGTGCCAGCAGCTCGGGACTAGCGGGAGGAACCACCTACGAGCAGTACTTC.

Many counts were recorded for this clonotype. The chain uses TRBV14 and TRBJ1-3; a weak D match, TRBD1 (6 bases). Germline V gene sequence: CDR1 SGHDN, CDR2 FVKESK. V shed 0 bases and J shed 2 bases, with 11 bases lying between them. The CDR3 contains 16 residues. CDR3: CASSQDLTGAGNTIYF. CDR3 sequence (DNA): TGTGCCAGCAGCCAAGACCTGACAGGTGCTGGAAACACCATATATTTT.

This clonotype was detected many times. The J gene is TRBJ2-7, the V gene TRBV29-1; D remains unclear. The germline V gene encodes CDR1 SQVTM and CDR2 ANQGSEA. Between the trimmed V and J ends, which lost 3 bases and 0 bases, there was a span of 12 bases. The CDR3 has 14 residues. The chain's CDR3 is CSVEGQESSYEQYF. The CDR3 coding sequence is TGCAGCGTTGAGGGTCAGGAGAGCTCCTACGAGCAGTACTTC.

This clonotype has at least ten counts. V and J are TRBV19 and TRBJ2-6, with D tentatively TRBD1 (5 bases). Per germline, CDR1 LNHDA and CDR2 SQIVND (reference sequence). V was trimmed by 3 bases and J by 1 base, leaving 7 bases between them. The CDR3 totals 15 residues. CDR3 DNA: TGTGCCAGTAGTATCAACAGGTCTGGGGCCAACGTCCTGACTTTC. Translated, it gives CASSINRSGANVLTF.

This chain uses TRBV6-1 with TRBJ1-3; D is undetermined. The length of the CDR3 is 15 residues. The germline gives CDR1 MNHNS, CDR2 SASEGT. V dropped 5 bases and J dropped 0 bases, with 11 bases sitting between them. This CDR3 is CASSPRRDSGNTIYF. The CDR3 nucleotides read TGTGCCAGCAGTCCGCGCCGGGACTCTGGAAACACCATATATTTT.

The chain couples TRBV20-1 to TRBJ2-1; 9 bases match TRBD2. The CDR3 contains 16 residues. Per the germline V gene, CDR1 is DFQATT and CDR2 is SNEGSKA (reference sequence). The J segment lost 4 bases and the V segment lost 0 bases, leaving 7 bases of the junction unmatched. CDR3 DNA sequence: TGCAGTGCTAGAGATTTGCCTCTAGCGGGGTACAATGAGCAGTTCTTC. It translates to CSARDLPLAGYNEQFF.

This clonotype was seen a handful of times. The chain combines TRBV5-1 with TRBJ2-2, with 9 positions matching TRBD2. V shed 0 bases and J 5 bases; nucleotides not matched to a gene: 8. CDR3 length: 17 residues. The germline V gene has CDR1 SGHRS and CDR2 YFSETQ. The CDR3 here is CASSLAIAGDVTGELFF. CDR3 DNA sequence: TGCGCCAGCAGCTTGGCCATAGCGGGAGATGTTACCGGGGAGCTGTTTTTT.

The rearrangement links TRBV5-1 to TRBJ2-5; the D gene is possibly TRBD2 (6 bases). Germline V CDR1 and CDR2: SGHRS, YFSETQ. The germline V and J ends were trimmed by 0 bases and 5 bases, with 17 bases remaining between them. This CDR3 spans 16 amino acids. CDR3 nucleotides: TGCGCCAGCAGCTTGGAATCGGGGGAAAGGTCGGAGACCCAGTACTTC. This gives the protein CASSLESGERSETQYF. Together with reference TRBV5-1 and TRBJ2-5, the CDR3 gives the full variable domain: KAGVTQTPRYLIKTRGQQVTLSCSPISGHRSVSWYQQTPGQGLQFLFEYFSETQRNKGNFPGRFSGRQFSNSRSEMNVSTLELGDSALYLCASSLESGERSETQYFGPGTRLLVL.

This chain connects TRBV7-2 to TRBJ2-2, with D perhaps TRBD1 (7 bases). The CDR3 totals 13 residues. Germline CDR1 SGHTA, CDR2 FQGNSA. V lost 10 bases, J lost 5 bases, and 14 bases lay in between. The CDR3 DNA reads as TGTGCCACAGGGGGGCCAAGAACCGGGGAGCTGTTTTTT. Its protein product is CATGGPRTGELFF.